The clone carrying this T cell receptor (beta chain) was counted only a few times. Its antigen is still unknown. The data were obtained in a study of T cells in Graves' hyperthyroidism and ophthalmopathy. Whole-study findings and limits: Stable hyperthyroidism and ophthalmopathy were separated using 13 V-J signatures.

The germline V and J ends were trimmed by 1 base and 0 bases, with 8 bases remaining between them. The germline gives CDR1 SGHRS, CDR2 YFSETQ. The CDR3 is made up of 15 amino acids. RNA transcripts served as the template for amplifying TCR beta CDR3 regions. With the HTBI primer set, the TCR CDR3 went through a first round of RT-PCR. TCRdb reprocessed the multiplex PCR reads via MiXCR and lists one record per CDR3 protein. The sample comprises around 530,000 distinct CDR3 sequences, roughly 17% of which are singletons, and under 20% rests with the top ten. PBMCs were sourced from approximately 10 ml fresh peripheral blood.

The sequence derives from a young woman with Graves' ophthalmopathy. This chain connects TRBV5-1 to TRBJ1-5; D is unclear. The sequenced material came from blood. In DNA, the CDR3 is TGCGCCAGCAGCTTGACACCGAATAGCAATCAGCCCCAGCATTTT. Residues: CASSLTPNSNQPQHF.